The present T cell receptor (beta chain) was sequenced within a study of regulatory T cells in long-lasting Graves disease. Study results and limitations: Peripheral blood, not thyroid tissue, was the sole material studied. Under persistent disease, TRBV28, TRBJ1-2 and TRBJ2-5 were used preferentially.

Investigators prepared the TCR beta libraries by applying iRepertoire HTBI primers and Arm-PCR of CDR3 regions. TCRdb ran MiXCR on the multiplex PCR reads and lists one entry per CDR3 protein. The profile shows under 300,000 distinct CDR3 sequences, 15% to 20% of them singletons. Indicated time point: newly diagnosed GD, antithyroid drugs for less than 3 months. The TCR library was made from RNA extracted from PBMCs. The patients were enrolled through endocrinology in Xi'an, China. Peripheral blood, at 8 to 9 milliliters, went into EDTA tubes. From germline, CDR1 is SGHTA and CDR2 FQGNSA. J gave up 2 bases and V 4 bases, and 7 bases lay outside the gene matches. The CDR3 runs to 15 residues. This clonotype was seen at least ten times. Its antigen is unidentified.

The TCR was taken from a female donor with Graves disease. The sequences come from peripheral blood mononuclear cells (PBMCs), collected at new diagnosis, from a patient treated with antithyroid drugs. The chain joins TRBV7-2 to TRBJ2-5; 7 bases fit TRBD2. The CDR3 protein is CASSSPPGGQETQYF. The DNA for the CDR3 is TGTGCCAGCAGCTCCCCCCCGGGAGGTCAAGAGACCCAGTACTTC.